What follows are 32 T cell receptor beta chains derived from one specimen sequenced in a study of shared clonotypes between healthy human individuals. TCRdb keeps only in-frame clones here, not all; method: immunoSEQ multiplex PCR. In the table there are a few million clones, over 85% of which are singletons. The source material was naive CD4+ T cells from PBMCs. Subset specified: CD45RA+ positively selected. The receptor source for this set is a man aged 18 to 35 in good health. Some clones in this sample may be carry-over from other donors' samples.

In its sample, this clone was seen once. The chain joins TRBV28 to TRBJ1-5; tentatively, D is TRBD1 (5 bases). Between the trimmed V and J ends, which lost 5 bases and 5 bases, there was a span of 28 bases. The germline CDR1 and CDR2 sequences are MDHEN and SYDVKM. CDR3 length: 19 residues. CDR3 bases: TGTGCCAGCAGTACCTTCCGGGACGCTCTCCGGGAGGGGCATCAGCCCCAGCATTTT. Its protein product is CASSTFRDALREGHQPQHF.

The V and J genes are TRBV15 and TRBJ1-2, with D perhaps TRBD1 (6 bases). The CDR3 consists of 13 residues. The V and J ends lost 6 bases and 10 bases respectively, with 18 bases between them. Germline V gives CDR1 LNHNV, CDR2 YYDKDF (reference sequence). Here the CDR3 reads CATSSSLGQLYTF. The DNA for the CDR3 is TGTGCCACCAGTAGTAGTCTTGGACAGCTCTACACCTTC.

V is TRBV5-1 and J is TRBJ2-3; D remains ambiguous. V gave up 1 base and J gave up 0 bases, with 6 bases separating them. The germline CDR1 and CDR2 sequences are SGHRS and YFSETQ. This CDR3 has 14 residues. CDR3 protein: CASSLSASTDTQYF. In nucleotides, the CDR3 is TGCGCCAGCAGCTTGTCGGCTAGCACAGATACGCAGTATTTT.

The gene calls are TRBV7-2 and TRBJ2-1, with 8 nucleotides matching TRBD2. The V gene end was trimmed by 7 bases and the J gene end by 6 bases; junction bases not matched to a gene: 8. The germline gives CDR1 SGHTA, CDR2 FQGNSA. This CDR3 region has 14 residues. CDR3 bases: TGTGCCAGCATTCATTCCGCGGGGGGCAATGAGCAGTTCTTC. This gives the protein CASIHSAGGNEQFF.

This sequence joins TRBV4-2 and TRBJ2-7; tentative D call: TRBD1 (6 bases). The CDR3 extends over 15 amino acids. The V gene's germline CDR1 is LGHNA and CDR2 YNFKEQ. Trimming left V 4 bases short and J 0 bases short, with 13 bases between. CDR3 residues: CASSPSQGPSYEQYF. For the CDR3, the DNA is TGTGCCAGCAGCCCTTCACAGGGTCCCTCCTACGAGCAGTACTTC.

The chain carries TRBV27 and TRBJ2-1; TRBD2 matches 10 bases. The germline V gene encodes CDR1 MNHEY and CDR2 SMNVEV (reference sequence). The CDR3 covers 17 residues. V gave up 3 bases and J gave up 1 base; unmatched junction bases: 6. DNA of the CDR3: TGTGCCAGCAGTTTCTCTAGCGGGAGTGGTTCCTACAATGAGCAGTTCTTC. It encodes CASSFSSGSGSYNEQFF.

The chain carries TRBV27 and TRBJ1-4, with 8 nucleotides matching TRBD1. Per the germline V gene, CDR1 is MNHEY and CDR2 is SMNVEV (reference sequence). Trimming at V came to 6 bases and at J to 2 bases, leaving 11 bases not matched to a gene. The CDR3 length is 17 residues. The CDR3 bases are TGTGCCAGCAGCCCCAAGTCCAGGGGGCGTACTAATGAAAAACTGTTTTTT. Amino acids: CASSPKSRGRTNEKLFF. The full variable domain, its missing parts supplied by reference TRBV27 and TRBJ1-4, is EAQVTQNPRYLITVTGKKLTVTCSQNMNHEYMSWYRQDPGLGLRQIYYSMNVEVTDKGDVPEGYKVSRKEKRNFPLILESPSPNQTSLYFCASSPKSRGRTNEKLFFGSGTQLSVL.

This chain links TRBV27 with TRBJ2-3; TRBD1 matches at 10 bases. The V segment lost 5 bases and the J segment 1 base; nucleotides outside the gene matches: 6. Germline V CDR1 and CDR2: MNHEY, SMNVEV (reference sequence). CDR3 length: 16 amino acids. CDR3 DNA: TGTGCCAGCAGTACGCGGACAGGGGGGCGCACAGATACGCAGTATTTT. This translates into CASSTRTGGRTDTQYF.

The chain uses TRBV28 and TRBJ1-5; D not certain. Trimming cost V 6 bases and J 5 bases, with 14 bases left between them. This CDR3 comprises 14 residues. From germline, CDR1 is MDHEN and CDR2 SYDVKM. CDR3 amino acids: CASSYPTTDQPQHF. CDR3 coding DNA: TGTGCCAGCAGCTATCCCACTACGGATCAGCCCCAGCATTTT.

The genes are TRBV30 and TRBJ2-5, with 12 bases matching TRBD2. This CDR3 has 15 residues. Germline V gene data show CDR1 as GTSNPN and CDR2 as SVGIG (reference sequence). V lost 0 bases and J lost 4; bases outside the gene matches: 3. The CDR3 here is CAWSVSGLAGETQYF. CDR3 DNA: TGTGCCTGGAGTGTCTCGGGACTAGCGGGAGAGACCCAGTACTTC. The full variable domain, with the rest looked up from reference TRBV30 and TRBJ2-5, is SQTIHQWPATLVQPVGSPLSLECTVEGTSNPNLYWYRQAAGRGLQLLFYSVGIGQISSEVPQNLSASRPQDRQFILSSKKLLLSDSGFYLCAWSVSGLAGETQYFGPGTRLLVL.

This chain joins TRBV10-3 and TRBJ1-1; D gene uncertain. Germline V gives CDR1 ENHRY, CDR2 SYGVKD. The CDR3 extends over 11 amino acids. Trimming removed 8 bases at V and 3 bases at J, with 7 bases between. The DNA of the CDR3 is TGTGCCATCGCCGGTTACACTGAAGCTTTCTTT. It translates to CAIAGYTEAFF.

This clone showed up just a few times. The genes are TRBV28 and TRBJ1-2; D is unresolved. Trimming pared 3 bases from V and 4 bases from J, leaving 9 bases between. CDR1 is MDHEN and CDR2 is SYDVKM in the germline V gene. This CDR3 region has 13 residues. The CDR3 spells CASSLAGLYGYTF. The CDR3 nucleotides are TGTGCCAGCAGTTTGGCCGGACTCTATGGCTACACCTTC.

The chain combines TRBV28 with TRBJ1-2; tentative D call: TRBD1 (5 bases). Germline values: CDR1 MDHEN, CDR2 SYDVKM. The length of the CDR3 is 11 residues. V shed 8 bases and J shed 6 bases, with 10 bases lying between them. The CDR3 is CASGGRNGYTF. CDR3 nucleotides: TGTGCCAGCGGGGGACGGAATGGCTACACCTTC.

The chain's CDR3 is CASSPGTSAYEQYF. The DNA for the CDR3 is TGTGCCAGCTCACCCGGGACGTCTGCCTACGAGCAGTACTTC. The rearrangement uses TRBV18 and TRBJ2-7; D may correspond to TRBD1 or TRBD2 (5 bases each). Germline-derived CDR1 and CDR2 are KGHSH and LQKENI. This CDR3 contains 14 residues. V lost 3 bases and J lost 2, with 11 bases in between. The full variable domain, completed using reference TRBV18 and TRBJ2-7, is NAGVMQNPRHLVRRRGQEARLRCSPMKGHSHVYWYRQLPEEGLKFMVYLQKENIIDESGMPKERFSAEFPKEGPSILRIQQVVRGDSAAYFCASSPGTSAYEQYFGPGTRLTVT.

This chain links TRBV7-9 with TRBJ2-7; D unclear. Germline lookup yields CDR1 SEHNR and CDR2 FQNEAQ (reference sequence). V lost 5 bases to trimming and J lost 1 base, with 15 bases between them. This CDR3 contains 15 residues. CDR3 sequence: CASSPRGGASYEQYF. The DNA of the CDR3 is TGTGCCAGCAGCCCCCGAGGTGGAGCTTCCTACGAGCAGTACTTC.

This chain connects TRBV30 to TRBJ1-4; 10 bases line up with TRBD1. V trimming: 8 bases; J trimming: 3 bases; junction bases outside the gene matches: 6. This CDR3 is built from 14 residues. Germline V CDR1 and CDR2: GTSNPN, SVGIG (reference sequence). CDR3 loop: CAGDRGAANEKLFF. CDR3 nucleotide sequence: TGTGCCGGGGACAGGGGAGCGGCTAATGAAAAACTGTTTTTT.

V usage is TRBV5-6 and J usage is TRBJ2-5; a weak D match, TRBD2 (6 bases). The CDR3 spans 13 residues. Per the germline V gene, CDR1 is SGHDT and CDR2 is YYEEEE. The ends were cut back, 3 bases at V and 14 bases at J, with 20 bases in the middle. DNA of the CDR3: TGTGCCAGCAGCTGGGGCGATCCGGGCGGGGAATACTTC. Protein: CASSWGDPGGEYF. The full variable domain, rest sourced from reference TRBV5-6 and TRBJ2-5, is DAGVTQSPTHLIKTRGQQVTLRCSPKSGHDTVSWYQQALGQGPQFIFQYYEEEERQRGNFPDRFSGHQFPNYSSELNVNALLLGDSALYLCASSWGDPGGEYFGPGTRLLVL.

This sequence joins TRBV6-5 and TRBJ2-7; TRBD1 agrees at 9 bases. This CDR3 region has 14 residues. Germline lookup yields CDR1 MNHEY and CDR2 SVGAGI. The junction had 6 bases not matched to a gene; V was cut back by 6 bases and J by 3 bases. DNA for the CDR3: TGTGCCAGCAGCCGGGACAGGGACAACTACGAGCAGTACTTC. Its protein product is CASSRDRDNYEQYF.

J is TRBJ2-5 and V is TRBV5-6, with 7 bases matching TRBD1. This CDR3 has 14 amino acids. With 7 bases clipped from V and 5 bases from J, the junction kept 11 bases outside the gene matches. Germline lookup yields CDR1 SGHDT and CDR2 YYEEEE. CDR3 bases: TGTGCCAGCCTAGACAGGGCCGATGGGGAGACCCAGTACTTC. This codes for CASLDRADGETQYF.

The chain combines TRBV30 with TRBJ2-3; possible D gene TRBD1, 6 bases. The CDR3 has 14 amino acids. Germline values: CDR1 GTSNPN, CDR2 SVGIG (reference sequence). V lost 4 bases and J 2 bases, leaving 13 bases between the germline ends. This chain's CDR3 is CAWTLGGTTDTQYF. The CDR3 region has the DNA TGTGCCTGGACCCTAGGGGGAACCACAGATACGCAGTATTTT.

The chain carries TRBV27 and TRBJ2-1, with 8 bases identical to TRBD2. The CDR3 is made up of 16 amino acids. The germline CDR1 and CDR2 sequences are MNHEY and SMNVEV (reference sequence). V was pared by 5 bases and J by 4 bases, with 10 bases of the junction left unmatched. This CDR3 is CASSPKRELPYNEQFF. The CDR3 region has the DNA TGTGCCAGCAGTCCTAAGCGGGAGCTACCTTACAATGAGCAGTTCTTC.

The chain has TRBV25-1 and TRBJ2-7; tentatively, D is TRBD2 (5 bases). V lost 7 bases, J lost 0 bases, and 13 bases lay in between. Germline V gene sequence: CDR1 MGHDK, CDR2 SYGVNS. The CDR3 loop spans 14 amino acids. CDR3 region: CASTQTGGSYEQYF. CDR3 bases: TGTGCCAGCACTCAAACCGGAGGCTCCTACGAGCAGTACTTC.

This chain joins TRBV25-1 and TRBJ2-5; perhaps TRBD1 as D (6 bases). The CDR3 length is 13 residues. Germline values: CDR1 MGHDK, CDR2 SYGVNS. With 4 bases removed from V and 2 bases from J, the gap between germline ends came to 8 bases. The CDR3 reads CASSGTAQETQYF. Here the CDR3 DNA reads TGTGCCAGCAGTGGGACAGCACAAGAGACCCAGTACTTC.

This sequence joins TRBV5-4 and TRBJ2-3, with 11 bases aligning to TRBD2. The CDR3 loop spans 16 amino acids. J was trimmed by 2 bases and V by 5 bases; bases with no gene match: 7. The V gene's germline CDR1 is SGHNT and CDR2 YYREEE (reference sequence). CDR3 loop: CASSLIAGGFTDTQYF. In nucleotides, the CDR3 is TGTGCCAGCAGTCTCATAGCGGGAGGGTTCACAGATACGCAGTATTTT.

This chain connects TRBV6-6 to TRBJ2-7; D unclear. This CDR3 region has 14 residues. Trimming pared 5 bases from V and 0 bases from J, leaving 11 bases between. Germline V gene sequence: CDR1 MNHNY, CDR2 SVGAGI (reference sequence). CDR3 in amino acids: CASSLGRASYEQYF. The CDR3 nucleotides are TGTGCCAGCAGTCTCGGCCGAGCCTCCTACGAGCAGTACTTC.

The chain couples TRBV5-6 to TRBJ2-3; no reliable D call. The CDR3 consists of 15 residues. CDR1 is SGHDT and CDR2 is YYEEEE in the germline V gene. The V end lost 4 bases, the J end lost 2 bases, and 14 bases lay between the germline ends. CDR3: CASSLDKKATDTQYF. CDR3 in DNA: TGTGCCAGCAGCCTAGACAAGAAAGCCACAGATACGCAGTATTTT.

The CDR3 DNA follows: TGCAGCGCTGGGGCCGAAAACATTCAGTACTTC. Its protein is CSAGAENIQYF. The V call is TRBV29-1, the J call TRBJ2-4, with D perhaps TRBD1 (5 bases). Per the germline V gene, CDR1 is SQVTM and CDR2 is ANQGSEA. The germline V and J ends were trimmed by 7 bases and 5 bases, with 9 bases remaining between them. The CDR3 extends over 11 amino acids.

The CDR3 reads CASSLVRVRGATNEKLFF. The CDR3 DNA reads TGTGCCAGCAGCTTAGTCAGGGTGCGGGGGGCAACTAATGAAAAACTGTTTTTT. The gene calls are TRBV7-2 and TRBJ1-4; maybe TRBD1 (5 bases). V lost 1 base, J lost 0 bases, and 15 bases lay in between. This CDR3 comprises 18 residues. The germline V gene encodes CDR1 SGHTA and CDR2 FQGNSA.

The chain has TRBV2 and TRBJ2-7, with D perhaps given as TRBD1 or TRBD2 (5 bases each). Germline loops: CDR1 SNHLY, CDR2 FYNNEI. Trimming stripped 1 base from V and 3 bases from J, with 13 bases between. CDR3 length: 15 residues. As DNA, the CDR3 is TGTGCCAGCAGTGAAGACGGCTTGGGGGTCTACGAGCAGTACTTC. The encoded protein is CASSEDGLGVYEQYF.

The chain has TRBV6-6 and TRBJ2-7; D not certain. The V end lost 0 bases, the J end lost 2 bases, and 8 bases lay between the germline ends. Germline CDR1 MNHNY, CDR2 SVGAGI (reference sequence). The CDR3 extends over 14 amino acids. This CDR3 is CASSYSDTTYEQYF. Here the CDR3 DNA reads TGTGCCAGCAGTTACTCAGATACCACCTACGAGCAGTACTTC.

This chain links TRBV5-1 with TRBJ2-7; TRBD1 or TRBD2 may be the D gene (5 bases each). This CDR3 region has 15 residues. CDR1 is SGHRS and CDR2 is YFSETQ in the germline V gene. V lost 0 bases and J 2 bases, leaving 12 bases between the germline ends. In nucleotides, the CDR3 is TGCGCCAGCAGCTTGGGGGACGTGTGGACCTACGAGCAGTACTTC. Translating gives CASSLGDVWTYEQYF.

Written as DNA, the CDR3 is TGTGCCAGCATCGGGACTAGCGGGAAGAGGGAGCAGTTCTTC. It yields the protein CASIGTSGKREQFF. The chain links TRBV7-9 to TRBJ2-1; 13 nucleotides align to TRBD2. With V trimmed by 7 bases and J by 10 bases, 7 bases remained unmatched. This CDR3 region has 14 residues. The germline V gene encodes CDR1 SEHNR and CDR2 FQNEAQ (reference sequence). The variable domain in full, completed from reference TRBV7-9 and TRBJ2-1, reads DTGVSQNPRHKITKRGQNVTFRCDPISEHNRLYWYRQTLGQGPEFLTYFQNEAQLEKSRLLSDRFSAERPKGSFSTLEIQRTEQGDSAMYLCASIGTSGKREQFFGPGTRLTVL.